One and the same sample provided the 26 T cell receptor beta chains below, sequenced in a study of control samples from healthy donors and cancer patients. The protocol was immunoSEQ multiplex PCR, while the TCRdb copy is restricted to in-frame clones and leaves out a portion. The sample lists about 110,000 clones; around 89% were seen once. The source material was blood. The source is a woman aged 45 to 65 in good health.

The rearrangement uses TRBV30 and TRBJ1-5, with D possibly TRBD1 on 5 matching bases. CDR1 and CDR2 from the germline V gene are GTSNPN and SVGIG (reference sequence). V lost 2 bases and J 9 bases, leaving 20 bases between the germline ends. CDR3 length: 15 amino acids. The CDR3: CAWSLTITGVGPQHF. The CDR3 DNA is TGTGCCTGGAGTTTAACAATTACAGGAGTTGGGCCCCAGCATTTT.

The chain employs TRBV10-3 and TRBJ1-6; D is ambiguous. V lost 4 bases, J lost 9 bases, and 10 bases lay in between. Germline values: CDR1 ENHRY, CDR2 SYGVKD. This CDR3 is built from 13 residues. CDR3 protein: CAISGGVTSPLHF. DNA for the CDR3: TGTGCCATCAGTGGGGGAGTAACTTCACCCCTCCACTTT.

The J gene is TRBJ1-4, the V gene TRBV7-8; the match to TRBD1 covers 8 bases. V shed 5 bases and J 8 bases; nucleotides not matched to a gene: 10. The germline CDR1 and CDR2 sequences are SGHVS and FQNEAQ. CDR3 length: 15 residues. The DNA for the CDR3 is TGTGCCAGCAGCCCGCGCCGGGACAGGCTCGAAAAACTGTTTTTT. Protein product: CASSPRRDRLEKLFF.

The chain has TRBV18 and TRBJ1-5, with 7 bases aligning to TRBD1. The CDR3 contains 17 residues. Losses at the gene ends were 1 base for V and 10 bases for J; bases not matched to a gene: 16. Germline V gene data show CDR1 as KGHSH and CDR2 as LQKENI. Written as DNA, the CDR3 is TGTGCCAGCTCACCACGCGGAGGGTCCAGGGGGAATGAACCCCAGCATTTT. Its translation: CASSPRGGSRGNEPQHF. The entire variable domain, with the rest obtained from reference TRBV18 and TRBJ1-5, is as follows: NAGVMQNPRHLVRRRGQEARLRCSPMKGHSHVYWYRQLPEEGLKFMVYLQKENIIDESGMPKERFSAEFPKEGPSILRIQQVVRGDSAAYFCASSPRGGSRGNEPQHFGDGTRLSIL.

The chain combines TRBV28 with TRBJ2-3; 10 nucleotides align to TRBD2. CDR3 size: 16 residues. The germline V gene has CDR1 MDHEN and CDR2 SYDVKM. J was trimmed by 0 bases and V by 6 bases; bases with no gene match: 6. The CDR3 DNA sequence: TGTGCCAGCAGAAGACTAGCGGGCCTAAGCACAGATACGCAGTATTTT. It yields the protein CASRRLAGLSTDTQYF. Drawing the rest from reference TRBV28 and TRBJ2-3, the complete variable domain is DVKVTQSSRYLVKRTGEKVFLECVQDMDHENMFWYRQDPGLGLRLIYFSYDVKMKEKGDIPEGYSVSREKKERFSLILESASTNQTSMYLCASRRLAGLSTDTQYFGPGTRLTVL.

The chain employs TRBV5-4 and TRBJ2-1; no reliable D call. Germline V CDR1 and CDR2: SGHNT, YYREEE (reference sequence). V lost 3 bases and J lost 0, with 7 bases in between. The CDR3 has 14 amino acids. CDR3 DNA sequence: TGTGCCAGCAGCTCTCAATTCTCCTACAATGAGCAGTTCTTC. Translation: CASSSQFSYNEQFF.

This rearrangement joins TRBV6-6 to TRBJ1-2; 7 positions agree with TRBD1. The length of the CDR3 is 14 residues. J was trimmed by 8 bases and V by 1 base; bases with no gene match: 7. Germline CDR1 reads MNHNY; CDR2 reads SVGAGI (reference sequence). This CDR3 reads CASSYLTGSGGYTF. DNA of the CDR3: TGTGCCAGCAGTTACTTGACAGGGTCGGGGGGCTACACCTTC.

CDR3 sequence: CASSLSGSSYEQYF. For the CDR3, the DNA is TGCGCCAGCAGTCTTTCGGGGAGCTCCTACGAGCAGTACTTC. This rearrangement joins TRBV5-1 to TRBJ2-7; possibly TRBD2 for D (5 bases). The CDR3 is 14 amino acids. Germline values: CDR1 SGHRS, CDR2 YFSETQ. V gave up 5 bases and J gave up 0 bases, with 12 bases separating them. The whole variable domain, filled in from reference TRBV5-1 and TRBJ2-7, reads KAGVTQTPRYLIKTRGQQVTLSCSPISGHRSVSWYQQTPGQGLQFLFEYFSETQRNKGNFPGRFSGRQFSNSRSEMNVSTLELGDSALYLCASSLSGSSYEQYFGPGTRLTVT.

This clone showed up just once. The V and J genes are TRBV3-1 (or the pseudogene TRBV3-2) and TRBJ1-1; D is undetermined. The V gene lost 2 bases and the J gene lost 1 base, with 8 bases spanning the gap. The CDR3 contains 14 residues. Per the germline V gene, CDR1 is LGHDT and CDR2 is YNNKEL (reference sequence). In DNA, the CDR3 is TGTGCCAGCAGCCAATCGCCAGCGAACACTGAAGCTTTCTTT. Translation gives CASSQSPANTEAFF.

The rearrangement joins TRBV7-3 to TRBJ1-4, with a weak D call TRBD1 (5 bases). CDR1 is SGHTA, CDR2 FQGTGA, per germline. The CDR3 is 16 amino acids. Trimming removed 6 bases from V and 6 bases from J, with 20 bases in between. DNA for the CDR3: TGTGCCAGCAGGCCGGGCTCCGGGACGGTGGATGAAAAACTGTTTTTT. Its protein product is CASRPGSGTVDEKLFF.

V is TRBV2 and J is TRBJ1-4, with a tentative D call TRBD1 (6 bases). Trimming pared 6 bases from V and 5 bases from J, leaving 16 bases between. The CDR3 sequence is 15 residues long. Germline CDR1 and CDR2: SNHLY and FYNNEI. CDR3 nucleotides: TGTGCCAGCAGGGGACAATCCCTTGGAAATGAAAAACTGTTTTTT. This encodes CASRGQSLGNEKLFF.

This clone was counted between two and nine times. The chain links TRBV24-1 to TRBJ2-3; weak D call: TRBD1 (5 bases). The CDR3 spans 16 residues. Germline CDR1 and CDR2: KGHDR and SFDVKD. Trimming took off 1 base at V and 2 bases at J, with 12 bases between the two ends. The CDR3 region is CATSDLGHSTTDTQYF. DNA for the CDR3: TGTGCCACCAGTGATTTAGGACACTCGACCACAGATACGCAGTATTTT.

J is TRBJ2-5 and V is TRBV29-1; TRBD2 agrees at 11 bases. The CDR3 covers 18 residues. Trimming cost V 4 bases and J 2 bases; bases outside gene matches: 15. The germline CDR1 and CDR2 sequences are SQVTM and ANQGSEA. CDR3 residues: CSVGGLAAQKLPQETQYF. The DNA for the CDR3 is TGCAGCGTTGGGGGACTAGCGGCACAGAAGTTACCACAAGAGACCCAGTACTTC.

The chain uses TRBV7-9 and TRBJ1-1, with D unresolved. V lost 3 bases, J lost 4 bases, and 6 bases lay in between. This CDR3 contains 12 residues. Germline V gene lookup returns CDR1 SEHNR and CDR2 FQNEAQ (reference sequence). This CDR3 reads CASSFGPTEAFF. The CDR3 DNA sequence: TGTGCCAGCAGCTTTGGGCCCACTGAAGCTTTCTTT.

This chain joins TRBV7-9 and TRBJ1-2; no clear D gene. Germline CDR1 SEHNR, CDR2 FQNEAQ (reference sequence). The CDR3 is 15 residues long. V was clipped by 5 bases and J by 0 bases, with 13 bases between them. The CDR3 sequence: CASSIIGSPNYGYTF. The CDR3 region has the DNA TGTGCCAGCAGCATTATTGGGAGCCCTAACTATGGCTACACCTTC. Using reference TRBV7-9 and TRBJ1-2 for the parts outside the CDR3, the full variable domain is DTGVSQNPRHKITKRGQNVTFRCDPISEHNRLYWYRQTLGQGPEFLTYFQNEAQLEKSRLLSDRFSAERPKGSFSTLEIQRTEQGDSAMYLCASSIIGSPNYGYTFGSGTRLTVV.

CDR3 nucleotide sequence: TGTGCCAGCACCCCAGGGTTAGGGGCAGATACGCAGTATTTT. Translation gives CASTPGLGADTQYF. The J gene is TRBJ2-3, the V gene TRBV7-2, with D perhaps TRBD1 (5 bases). V was trimmed by 7 bases and J by 4 bases, leaving 15 bases between them. From germline, CDR1 is SGHTA and CDR2 FQGNSA. The CDR3 is 14 residues long.

V is TRBV7-9 and J is TRBJ1-2; 8 positions match TRBD1. The V and J ends lost 8 bases and 5 bases, in that order; junction bases with no gene match: 10. This CDR3 region has 14 residues. CDR1 is SEHNR, CDR2 FQNEAQ, per germline (reference sequence). The CDR3 spells CASGRAGGFYGYTF. Written as DNA, the CDR3 is TGTGCCAGCGGGAGGGCAGGGGGCTTTTATGGCTACACCTTC.

This chain connects TRBV10-3 to TRBJ1-1, with D perhaps TRBD1 (5 bases). The CDR3 is 17 amino acids. V was trimmed by 4 bases and J by 0 bases, leaving 18 bases between them. The germline CDR1 and CDR2 sequences are ENHRY and SYGVKD. The CDR3 sequence: CAISALDIRSMNTEAFF. In DNA, the CDR3 is TGTGCCATCAGTGCCCTGGACATTAGGTCCATGAACACTGAAGCTTTCTTT.

The J gene is TRBJ1-6, the V gene TRBV27; D is uncertain. The germline CDR1 and CDR2 sequences are MNHEY and SMNVEV (reference sequence). This CDR3 comprises 17 residues. Trimming removed 5 bases at V and 1 base at J, with 15 bases between. The CDR3 DNA reads as TGTGCCAGCAGTCCCCTTAGTACGGGATCCTATAATTCACCCCTCCACTTT. This translates into CASSPLSTGSYNSPLHF.

The chain is built from TRBV7-2 and TRBJ2-1, with 11 nucleotides matching TRBD2. Germline V gene lookup returns CDR1 SGHTA and CDR2 FQGNSA. The CDR3 spans 18 residues. Trimming removed 5 bases from V and 3 bases from J; junction bases left unmatched: 12. The CDR3 region has the DNA TGTGCCAGCAGCCTCAGAGGGCCGACTAGCGGGAACTACAATGAGCAGTTCTTC. Its translation: CASSLRGPTSGNYNEQFF. The complete variable domain, with remaining parts taken from reference TRBV7-2 and TRBJ2-1, reads GAGVSQSPSNKVTEKGKDVELRCDPISGHTALYWYRQSLGQGLEFLIYFQGNSAPDKSGLPSDRFSAERTGGSVSTLTIQRTQQEDSAVYLCASSLRGPTSGNYNEQFFGPGTRLTVL.

The chain combines TRBV30 with TRBJ1-3; D remains unclear. The V end lost 2 bases, the J end lost 1 base, and 6 bases lay between the germline ends. The germline gives CDR1 GTSNPN, CDR2 SVGIG (reference sequence). The CDR3 loop spans 13 amino acids. CDR3 bases: TGTGCCTGGAGTTCGGTATCTGGAAACACCATATATTTT. It codes for CAWSSVSGNTIYF.

CDR3 region: CASSLPPTGANTEAFF. The CDR3 DNA sequence: TGTGCCAGCAGCCTACCGCCGACAGGGGCGAACACTGAAGCTTTCTTT. The rearrangement links TRBV6-2 or TRBV6-3 to TRBJ1-1; 8 bases map to TRBD1. Losses at the gene ends were 6 bases for V and 1 base for J; bases not matched to a gene: 10. Germline loops: CDR1 MNHEY, CDR2 SVGEGT. There are 16 residues in the CDR3.

The chain combines TRBV5-1 with TRBJ1-1; D is possibly TRBD1 (5 bases). There are 17 residues in the CDR3. The V and J ends lost 4 bases and 1 base respectively, with 20 bases between them. The germline gives CDR1 SGHRS, CDR2 YFSETQ. Written as DNA, the CDR3 is TGCGCCAGCAGCGACCCCTCAAGGGGTGGGCGGAACACTGAAGCTTTCTTT. This gives the protein CASSDPSRGGRNTEAFF.

This chain joins TRBV6-2 or TRBV6-3 and TRBJ1-1; D is perhaps TRBD1 (5 bases). Germline-derived CDR1 and CDR2 are MNHEY and SVGEGT. Trimming pared 3 bases from V and 5 bases from J, leaving 7 bases between. This CDR3 has 12 residues. The CDR3 coding sequence is TGTGCCAGCAGTTATGGGGGGACTGAAGCTTTCTTT. Its translation is CASSYGGTEAFF.

V and J are TRBV14 and TRBJ2-2; D call uncertain. Germline V CDR1 and CDR2: SGHDN, FVKESK. The CDR3 is 14 amino acids. The germline V and J ends were trimmed by 0 bases and 7 bases, with 9 bases remaining between them. DNA of the CDR3: TGTGCCAGCAGCCAAGAAGGGTGGGGCGGGGAGCTGTTTTTT. The encoded protein is CASSQEGWGGELFF.

V gene TRBV4-1 combines with J gene TRBJ2-1; 8 nucleotides agree with TRBD2. Germline V gives CDR1 MGHRA, CDR2 YSYEKL. The CDR3 has 16 residues. The ends lost 0 bases at V and 6 bases at J; junction bases unmatched: 7. DNA of the CDR3: TGCGCCAGCAGCCAAGACGGAACGGGAGGGCCCAATGAGCAGTTCTTC. Translating gives CASSQDGTGGPNEQFF.